This TCR beta chain was recovered during a study of vaccination and CD4 T cells after COVID-19. Documented treatment: roughly 11-day PBMC culture with coronavirus spike peptide pools or control peptides (ViraFEST assay). This CDR3 has 16 residues. J was trimmed by 4 bases and V by 5 bases; bases with no gene match: 11. Germline V CDR1 and CDR2: SGHAT, FQDESV (reference sequence). On this clonotype: Its target is not known.

Once obtained from cultured CD4+ T cells, the DNA was sequenced using the Oncomine TCR Beta short-read assay. MiXCR was run by TCRdb on the PCR reads, yielding one entry per CDR3 protein. The table lists some 12,000 distinct CDR3 sequences, approximately 20% of them singletons. J is TRBJ2-5 and V is TRBV11-1; 9 bases line up with TRBD2. The sequenced sample was CD4+ T cells from blood, cultured in vitro, obtained after SARS-CoV-2 vaccination. The TCR was taken from a human donor who had recovered from COVID-19. CDR3 amino acids: CASSGWTSARGETQYF. The CDR3, as DNA: TGTGCCAGCAGCGGATGGACTAGCGCACGTGGAGAGACCCAGTACTTC.